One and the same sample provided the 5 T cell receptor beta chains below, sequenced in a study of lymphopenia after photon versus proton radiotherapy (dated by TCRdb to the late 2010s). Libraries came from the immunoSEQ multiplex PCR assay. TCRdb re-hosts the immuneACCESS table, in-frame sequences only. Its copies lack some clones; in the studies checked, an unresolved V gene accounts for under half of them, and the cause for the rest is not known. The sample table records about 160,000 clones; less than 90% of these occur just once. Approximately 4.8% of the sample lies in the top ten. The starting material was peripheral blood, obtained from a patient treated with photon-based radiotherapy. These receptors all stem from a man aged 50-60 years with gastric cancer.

The CDR3: CASRLPYLGSEQYF. CDR3 nucleotide sequence: TGTGCCAGCAGACTACCTTACCTCGGGTCCGAGCAGTACTTC. The chain has TRBV11-2 and TRBJ2-7; D unresolved. V gave up 6 bases and J gave up 6 bases, with 18 bases separating them. CDR3 length: 14 amino acids. CDR1 and CDR2 (germline): SGHAT, FQNNGV.

The CDR3 DNA sequence: TGTGCCAGCAGTCCCTACAGGAATCATGGCTACACCTTC. Residues: CASSPYRNHGYTF. This chain links TRBV6-5 with TRBJ1-2, with a weak D call TRBD1 (5 bases). With 5 bases removed from V and 6 bases from J, the gap between germline ends came to 13 bases. CDR1 MNHEY and CDR2 SVGAGI come from the germline V gene. CDR3 length: 13 residues.

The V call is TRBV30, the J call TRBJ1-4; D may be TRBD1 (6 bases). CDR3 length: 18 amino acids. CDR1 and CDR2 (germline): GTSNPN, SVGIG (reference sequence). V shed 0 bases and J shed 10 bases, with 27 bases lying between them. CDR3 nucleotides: TGTGCCTGGAGTGTTACTCGTAGTCTACAGGGAAGGGGCGGAAAACTGTTTTTT. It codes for CAWSVTRSLQGRGGKLFF.

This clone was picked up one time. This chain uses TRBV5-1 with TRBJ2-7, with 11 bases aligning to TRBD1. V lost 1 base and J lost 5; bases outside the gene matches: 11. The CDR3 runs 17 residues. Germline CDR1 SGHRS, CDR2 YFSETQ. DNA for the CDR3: TGCGCCAGCAGCTTGACCCCGACCGGGACAGGGGGGGACGAGCAGTACTTC. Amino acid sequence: CASSLTPTGTGGDEQYF.

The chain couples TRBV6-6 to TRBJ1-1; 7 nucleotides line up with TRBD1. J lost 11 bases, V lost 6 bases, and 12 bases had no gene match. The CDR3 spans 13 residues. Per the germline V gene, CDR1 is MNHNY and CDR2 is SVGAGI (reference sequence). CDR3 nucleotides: TGTGCCAGCAGGTCGACAGGGTTTGTGTGGGCTTTCTTT. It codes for CASRSTGFVWAFF.